Presented here are 29 T cell receptor beta chains from one specimen sequenced in a study of blood T cells in healthy people across ages. Sample-barcoded 5' priming and a J-beta primer mix drove a second PCR of about 6 to 12 cycles. Each CDR3 protein gets one entry after TCRdb re-called the 5' RACE reads with MiXCR. The sample comprises over 750,000 distinct CDR3 sequences, about 25% of which are singletons, and more than 8% rests with the top ten. The data were also submitted as part of a second study, on T cells of mothers and their children.

The material sequenced was blood. The receptors come from a boy younger than 18 in good health.

V usage is TRBV6-2 or TRBV6-3 and J usage is TRBJ2-1; D remains ambiguous. The CDR3 loop spans 12 amino acids. Germline V gene data show CDR1 as MNHEY and CDR2 as SVGEGT. Deletions cut 7 bases from V and 9 bases from J, with 13 bases between. CDR3 bases: TGTGCCAGCAACGTGGAATTGGGTGAGCAGTTCTTC. This translates into CASNVELGEQFF.

The sample holds a few counts of this clonotype. V and J are TRBV5-1 and TRBJ2-4, with TRBD2 matching over 8 bases. The germline CDR1 and CDR2 sequences are SGHRS and YFSETQ. The CDR3 has 16 residues. With V trimmed by 0 bases and J by 2 bases, 4 bases remained unmatched. CDR3 nucleotides: TGCGCCAGCAGCTTGGATATAGCGGGGACCAAAAACATTCAGTACTTC. This translates into CASSLDIAGTKNIQYF.

The chain joins TRBV5-1 to TRBJ2-5; D is perhaps TRBD2 (5 bases). This CDR3 region has 13 residues. The germline V gene encodes CDR1 SGHRS and CDR2 YFSETQ. Trimming stripped 6 bases from V and 2 bases from J, with 11 bases between. DNA for the CDR3: TGCGCCAGCAACCTCAGCGGACAAGAGACCCAGTACTTC. This codes for CASNLSGQETQYF.

The chain has TRBV5-4 and TRBJ2-5; tentatively, D is TRBD1 (6 bases). The CDR3 is 14 residues long. V lost 3 bases, J lost 1 base, and 10 bases lay in between. CDR1 and CDR2 (germline): SGHNT, YYREEE (reference sequence). The CDR3, as DNA: TGTGCCAGCAGCTCGACAGGTTCCCAAGAGACCCAGTACTTC. Translating it yields CASSSTGSQETQYF.

This clonotype was detected only a few times. CDR3 sequence (DNA): TGTGCCACCAGTGATGCAGCGACTGAAGCTTTCTTT. Amino acid sequence: CATSDAATEAFF. V is TRBV24-1 and J is TRBJ1-1; D ambiguous. Trimming shortened V by 3 bases and J by 5 bases, and 6 bases separated the two germline ends. From germline, CDR1 is KGHDR and CDR2 SFDVKD. The CDR3 extends over 12 amino acids.

This clonotype occurred a few times. V usage is TRBV7-3 and J usage is TRBJ2-1; D is unresolved. V was trimmed by 5 bases and J by 9 bases, leaving 14 bases between them. The CDR3 extends over 13 amino acids. The germline gives CDR1 SGHTA, CDR2 FQGTGA. The CDR3 protein is CASSQLAQVEQFF. The CDR3, as DNA: TGTGCCAGCAGCCAATTGGCTCAAGTTGAGCAGTTCTTC.

On this clonotype: The germline gene is not matched at one end of the junction; a read error may be the cause. This rearrangement joins TRBV12-5 to TRBJ2-1; 7 nucleotides match TRBD1. There are 14 residues in the CDR3. Germline V CDR1 and CDR2: LGHNT, FRNRAP. CDR3 DNA: TGTGCCAGTGCCCTAAGGGGGCTGAGTCACGAGCAGTTCTTC. It is translated as CASALRGLSHEQFF. Combining the CDR3 with reference TRBV12-5 and TRBJ2-1 gives the whole variable domain DARVTQTPRHKVTEMGQEVTMRCQPILGHNTVFWYRQTMMQGLELLAYFRNRAPLDDSGMPKDRFSAEMPDATLATLKIQPSEPRDSAVYFCASALRGLSHEQFFGPGTRLTVL.

The rearrangement uses TRBV7-3 and TRBJ1-2; TRBD1 might be the D (6 bases). CDR1 is SGHTA and CDR2 is FQGTGA in the germline V gene. The V end was cut by 6 bases, the J end by 7 bases, with 15 bases between. The CDR3 loop spans 13 amino acids. CDR3 sequence (DNA): TGTGCCAGCAGTAACTCACAGGGTGGTGGCTACACCTTC. Amino acid sequence: CASSNSQGGGYTF.

CDR3 nucleotide sequence: TGTGCCAGCAGCTTAGAACAAACCGGGGAGCAGTTCTTC. It specifies CASSLEQTGEQFF. The rearrangement uses TRBV11-3 and TRBJ2-5; D is unresolved. The tail of the sequence fits TRBJ2-1 better, so the J call may be wrong. This CDR3 has 13 amino acids. Germline CDR1 reads SGHNT; CDR2 reads YENEEA.

Comments on this clonotype: A junction end diverges from the germline sequence, so it may reflect a read error. The rearrangement joins TRBV28 to TRBJ2-7, with no clear D. CDR3 length equals 13 residues. Germline CDR1 is MDHEN and CDR2 is SYDVKM. CDR3 loop: CASVRVVPYEQYF. DNA of the CDR3: TGTGCCAGCGTTCGGGTGGTACCCTACGAACAGTACTTC.

J is TRBJ2-7 and V is TRBV20-1; D possibly uses TRBD1 or TRBD2 (5 bases each). The CDR3 loop spans 13 amino acids. Deletions cut 3 bases from V and 6 bases from J, with 15 bases between. Per germline, CDR1 DFQATT and CDR2 SNEGSKA (reference sequence). CDR3 sequence reads: CSASPRGSPEQYF. CDR3 in DNA: TGCAGTGCTAGTCCCCGGGGCTCCCCCGAGCAGTACTTC.

V gene TRBV6-6 combines with J gene TRBJ1-4; tentatively, D is TRBD1 (5 bases). CDR3 length: 16 residues. Germline V gene sequence: CDR1 MNHNY, CDR2 SVGAGI (reference sequence). V was shortened by 0 bases and J by 7 bases, with 15 bases between the two germline ends. CDR3 sequence (DNA): TGTGCCAGCAGTTACTCGACCGTGGGGGGGAGTGAAAAACTGTTTTTT. This sequence encodes CASSYSTVGGSEKLFF.

The CDR3, as DNA: TGCAGCGTCGGCGGGAGGGCCCTAGATACGCAGTATTTT. Protein: CSVGGRALDTQYF. V and J are TRBV29-1 and TRBJ2-3, with 9 nucleotides matching TRBD2. After removal of 6 bases from V and 5 bases from J, the junction contained 6 bases not matched to a gene. The germline CDR1 and CDR2 sequences are SQVTM and ANQGSEA. The CDR3 is made up of 13 amino acids.

The chain carries TRBV12-3 or TRBV12-4 and TRBJ2-5, with 8 positions matching TRBD2. V was pared by 6 bases and J by 1 base, with 7 bases of the junction left unmatched. The CDR3 is 15 amino acids. The CDR3 DNA reads as TGTGCCAGCAGCCCTCCGGGGGGGACCCAAGAGACCCAGTACTTC. It codes for CASSPPGGTQETQYF.

V usage is TRBV29-1 and J usage is TRBJ1-1; D not certain. In germline, CDR1 is SQVTM, CDR2 ANQGSEA. The CDR3 runs to 11 residues. V dropped 5 bases and J dropped 1 base, with 5 bases sitting between them. CDR3 sequence reads: CSVRKNTEAFF. CDR3 nucleotide sequence: TGCAGCGTTCGGAAGAACACTGAAGCTTTCTTT.

The CDR3 sequence: CASSLEAQAPEKLFF. The CDR3, as DNA: TGTGCCAGCAGCTTAGAGGCACAGGCCCCTGAAAAACTGTTTTTT. The gene calls are TRBV7-9 and TRBJ1-4; D may be TRBD1 (5 bases). CDR1 SEHNR and CDR2 FQNEAQ come from the germline V gene (reference sequence). The CDR3 loop spans 15 amino acids. V was cut by 1 base and J by 7 bases, with 13 bases left in between.

This clonotype was recorded at least ten times. This chain joins TRBV20-1 and TRBJ2-1, with D tentatively TRBD1 (5 bases). The V end lost 0 bases, the J end lost 10 bases, and 13 bases lay between the germline ends. The CDR3 has 13 residues. Germline V lookup: CDR1 DFQATT, CDR2 SNEGSKA (reference sequence). CDR3 residues: CSARDLRGREQFF. As DNA, the CDR3 is TGCAGTGCTAGAGACTTAAGGGGAAGAGAGCAGTTCTTC.

This clonotype came up a few times. This chain joins TRBV7-2 and TRBJ2-1; D call uncertain. V dropped 1 base and J dropped 12 bases, with 10 bases sitting between them. The CDR3 runs 12 residues. Germline V CDR1 and CDR2: SGHTA, FQGNSA. The CDR3 is CASSLDNPGQFF. CDR3 in DNA: TGTGCCAGCAGCTTAGACAACCCGGGGCAGTTCTTC.

In the case of this clonotype: One end of the junction does not line up with germline, which may come from a read error. The chain links TRBV7-8 to TRBJ2-6, with TRBD2 matching over 9 bases. CDR1 and CDR2 (germline): SGHVS, FQNEAQ. The CDR3 runs to 17 residues. CDR3 nucleotides: TGTGCCGGCAGCTCTCTAGCGGGGAGAGATGGGGCCAACGTCCTGACTTTC. Protein: CAGSSLAGRDGANVLTF.

This rearrangement joins TRBV6-5 to TRBJ2-5; D gene unclear. CDR1 MNHEY and CDR2 SVGAGI come from the germline V gene. The V end was cut by 6 bases, the J end by 3 bases, with 14 bases between. The CDR3 is made up of 14 amino acids. The CDR3 loop reads CASRSPGSKETQYF. The CDR3 nucleotides are TGTGCCAGCAGATCCCCCGGGTCGAAAGAGACCCAGTACTTC.

This clonotype was seen at least ten times. The CDR3 DNA sequence: TGCAGCGTTGAAGTTGGGCTCAACATTCAGTACTTC. Translated, it gives CSVEVGLNIQYF. The V and J genes are TRBV29-1 and TRBJ2-4; the D is unclear. The germline V and J ends were trimmed by 1 base and 7 bases, with 8 bases remaining between them. CDR3 length: 12 residues. In germline, CDR1 is SQVTM, CDR2 ANQGSEA.

This clonotype was detected a few times. V is TRBV18 and J is TRBJ2-5; no firm D call. Trimming took off 6 bases at V and 3 bases at J, with 17 bases between the two ends. The CDR3 consists of 15 residues. Germline CDR1 KGHSH, CDR2 LQKENI. The CDR3 region is CASSPVASMEETQYF. The CDR3 bases are TGTGCCAGCTCCCCGGTAGCATCAATGGAAGAGACCCAGTACTTC.

This clonotype was found many times. The rearrangement joins TRBV7-2 to TRBJ1-2; unclear D gene. There are 13 residues in the CDR3. The germline CDR1 and CDR2 sequences are SGHTA and FQGNSA. V shed 1 base and J shed 8 bases, with 11 bases lying between them. The CDR3 sequence: CASSLETTWGYTF. The CDR3 DNA is TGTGCCAGCAGCTTAGAAACGACCTGGGGCTACACCTTC.

The chain combines TRBV7-3 with TRBJ2-1, with 15 bases lining up with TRBD2. Trimming at V came to 6 bases and at J to 0 bases, leaving 12 bases not matched to a gene. The germline gives CDR1 SGHTA, CDR2 FQGTGA. This CDR3 has 20 residues. CDR3 sequence (DNA): TGTGCCAGCAGTAACTACAGGGGACTAGCGGGAGGAAGCTCCTACAATGAGCAGTTCTTC. Amino acid sequence: CASSNYRGLAGGSSYNEQFF. The entire variable domain, with the rest obtained from reference TRBV7-3 and TRBJ2-1, is as follows: GAGVSQTPSNKVTEKGKYVELRCDPISGHTALYWYRQSLGQGPEFLIYFQGTGAADDSGLPNDRFFAVRPEGSVSTLKIQRTERGDSAVYLCASSNYRGLAGGSSYNEQFFGPGTRLTVL.

This clonotype was seen a handful of times. The chain recombines TRBV25-1 with TRBJ2-5, with D maybe TRBD2 (5 bases). The CDR3 spans 15 residues. Trimming removed 2 bases at V and 0 bases at J, with 10 bases between. Germline-derived CDR1 and CDR2 are MGHDK and SYGVNS. The CDR3 reads CASSEVGLHQETQYF. In nucleotides, the CDR3 is TGTGCCAGCAGTGAAGTAGGACTCCACCAAGAGACCCAGTACTTC.

This chain connects TRBV7-9 to TRBJ2-1; possible D gene TRBD2, 6 bases. Trimming left V 1 base short and J 10 bases short, with 14 bases between. The length of the CDR3 is 14 residues. Germline assignment: CDR1 SEHNR and CDR2 FQNEAQ (reference sequence). CDR3: CASSLGPGLLEQFF. The CDR3 DNA follows: TGTGCCAGCAGCTTAGGACCGGGACTCCTCGAGCAGTTCTTC.

The chain links TRBV20-1 to TRBJ2-1; 10 bases agree with TRBD2. Germline V gene data show CDR1 as DFQATT and CDR2 as SNEGSKA (reference sequence). The CDR3 is 13 amino acids. This CDR3 reads CSKTSASGGEQFF. The CDR3 DNA sequence: TGCAGCAAAACGTCCGCTAGCGGGGGTGAGCAGTTCTTC.

This clonotype was detected a few times. This rearrangement joins TRBV5-1 to TRBJ2-5; 9 bases are a match to TRBD1. Germline V gives CDR1 SGHRS, CDR2 YFSETQ. There are 16 residues in the CDR3. V was clipped by 0 bases and J by 7 bases; unmatched bases: 10. CDR3 loop: CASSLEAWTGVGTQYF. The CDR3 region has the DNA TGCGCCAGCAGCTTGGAGGCATGGACAGGGGTCGGGACCCAGTACTTC.

The chain has TRBV5-5 and TRBJ1-2; 11 bases line up with TRBD1. CDR1 and CDR2 from the germline V gene are SGHKS and YYEKEE (reference sequence). V trimming: 4 bases; J trimming: 6 bases; junction bases outside the gene matches: 2. This CDR3 region has 13 residues. The CDR3 loop reads CASSQDRGHGYTF. CDR3 nucleotide sequence: TGTGCCAGCAGCCAGGACAGGGGGCATGGCTACACCTTC.